One and the same sample provided the 5 T cell receptor beta chains below, sequenced in a study of cytomegalovirus exposure and HLA in healthy donors. The study ran its PCR with 60 Vbeta and 13 Jbeta primers. Some clones are missing from TCRdb's copy, which holds only in-frame ones; the method was immunoSEQ multiplex PCR. The sample includes about 130,000 clones, around 79% seen only once; the top ten take 6% to 7.5%. Sequencing was performed on PBMCs. All receptors come from a man aged 35 to 55 in good health and CMV-seropositive.

The J gene is TRBJ2-7, the V gene TRBV6-1; a weak D match, TRBD1 (6 bases). There are 12 residues in the CDR3. V was clipped by 6 bases and J by 6 bases, with 12 bases between them. Germline CDR1 reads MNHNS; CDR2 reads SASEGT. CDR3 sequence: CASSPTGIEQYF. Written as DNA, the CDR3 is TGTGCCAGCAGCCCTACAGGGATCGAGCAGTACTTC.

The J gene is TRBJ2-1, the V gene TRBV15; TRBD2 agrees at 11 bases. Looked up from germline, CDR1 is LNHNV and CDR2 is YYDKDF (reference sequence). This CDR3 has 16 amino acids. With 5 bases clipped from V and 10 bases from J, the junction kept 13 bases outside the gene matches. The CDR3 DNA reads as TGTGCCACCAGCGCCGAGGTAGCGGGAGGGCCGGGCGAGCAGTTCTTC. Its translation is CATSAEVAGGPGEQFF. The entire variable domain, with the rest obtained from reference TRBV15 and TRBJ2-1, is as follows: DAMVIQNPRYQVTQFGKPVTLSCSQTLNHNVMYWYQQKSSQAPKLLFHYYDKDFNNEADTPDNFQSRRPNTSFCFLDIRSPGLGDTAMYLCATSAEVAGGPGEQFFGPGTRLTVL.

The sample holds one count of this clone. The chain has TRBV4-1 and TRBJ2-1, with 7 bases aligning to TRBD2. V lost 3 bases to trimming and J lost 7 bases; unmatched junction nucleotides: 15. Germline V lookup: CDR1 MGHRA, CDR2 YSYEKL. The CDR3 loop spans 17 amino acids. The CDR3 protein is CASSQWPEGGPMNEQFF. As DNA, the CDR3 is TGCGCCAGCAGCCAGTGGCCCGAGGGAGGGCCGATGAATGAGCAGTTCTTC.

This clone appeared once. This chain connects TRBV5-4 to TRBJ2-7, with D possibly being TRBD1 (6 bases). This CDR3 is built from 13 residues. V was shortened by 2 bases and J by 7 bases, with 13 bases between the two germline ends. Germline lookup yields CDR1 SGHNT and CDR2 YYREEE (reference sequence). Here the CDR3 DNA reads TGTGCCAGCAGCTTCACAGGGTACAGGGAGCAGTACTTC. As protein: CASSFTGYREQYF. Full variable domain (outside the CDR3, taken from reference TRBV5-4 and TRBJ2-7): ETGVTQSPTHLIKTRGQQVTLRCSSQSGHNTVSWYQQALGQGPQFIFQYYREEENGRGNFPPRFSGLQFPNYSSELNVNALELDDSALYLCASSFTGYREQYFGPGTRLTVT.

This clone was detected once. The CDR3 DNA follows: TGTGCCAGCAGCTTGTACGGGAGCACCTACGAGCAGTACTTC. This encodes CASSLYGSTYEQYF. V gene TRBV5-5 combines with J gene TRBJ2-7; D is possibly TRBD2 (6 bases). CDR1 is SGHKS, CDR2 YYEKEE, per germline (reference sequence). The CDR3 consists of 14 residues. Trimming cost V 1 base and J 2 bases, with 10 bases left between them.